This T cell receptor (beta chain) was sequenced during a study of CD8+ T cells in alopecia areata. CD4+ cells of a handful of patients were further sorted as CD25+CD127-. Sequencing relied on a cDNA template that was reverse transcribed from extracted RNA. The method was immunoSEQ multiplex PCR; TCRdb's version includes in-frame clones alone and lacks a portion of them. The sample holds 30,000 to 40,000 clones, less than 55% seen once. Specimen: CD4+ Tregs sorted from blood. The clonotype originates from a human donor with alopecia areata.

In DNA form, the CDR3 reads TGCGCCAGCAGCTTGGGGGCGGGAGCGGCCTACGAGCAGTACTTC. This sequence encodes CASSLGAGAAYEQYF. The chain has TRBV5-1 and TRBJ2-7, with TRBD2 matching over 7 bases. Trimming cost V 0 bases and J 2 bases; bases outside gene matches: 5. Germline CDR1 SGHRS, CDR2 YFSETQ. This CDR3 has 15 residues.